A selection of T cell receptor beta chains follows, all from one sample in a study of blood T cell repertoires in COVID-19. Clones were read by immunoSEQ multiplex PCR, and TCRdb kept only the in-frame ones, dropping some. This table has over 150,000 clones, roughly nine tenths appearing once. Sequencing used peripheral blood. Receptors were obtained from a man aged 30 to 45 with acute or convalescent COVID-19. CDR3s leave out the opening cysteine and the closing phenylalanine or tryptophan. A D gene is named only where the DNA matches it firmly.

>TRBV15|TRBJ1-6|NA
ATSRDRSQGETPLH
>TRBV2|TRBJ1-2|NA
ASQRSRVLVSYGYT
>TRBV19|TRBJ1-5|NA
ASTLAWGGYSNQPQH
>TRBV3-1/TRBV3-2|TRBJ1-6|NA
ASSRGGNSSPLH
>TRBV6-5|TRBJ1-1|NA
ASIGTSEAF
>TRBV19|TRBJ2-1|NA
ASSMWGHYNEQF
>TRBV7-8|TRBJ2-1|NA
AVGFGYNEQF
>TRBV5-1|TRBJ2-3|NA
ASSLVGAYSTDTQY
>TRBV3-1/TRBV3-2|TRBJ2-1|NA
ASSQEASSYNEQF
>TRBV6-1|TRBJ2-4|NA
ASSERTANIQY
>TRBV10-3|TRBJ1-3|NA
AISSGATGNTIY
>TRBV7-9|TRBJ1-4|TRBD1
ASSATRTGPNEKLF
>TRBV7-8|TRBJ2-1|NA
ASSHRGGQVEQF
>TRBV29-1|TRBJ1-2|NA
SVEGGGYGYT
>TRBV27|TRBJ1-1|NA
ASFAGGLEAF
>TRBV5-1|TRBJ1-6|NA
ASSFRGSSYNSPLH
>TRBV4-1|TRBJ2-5|NA
ASSQDPGWETQY